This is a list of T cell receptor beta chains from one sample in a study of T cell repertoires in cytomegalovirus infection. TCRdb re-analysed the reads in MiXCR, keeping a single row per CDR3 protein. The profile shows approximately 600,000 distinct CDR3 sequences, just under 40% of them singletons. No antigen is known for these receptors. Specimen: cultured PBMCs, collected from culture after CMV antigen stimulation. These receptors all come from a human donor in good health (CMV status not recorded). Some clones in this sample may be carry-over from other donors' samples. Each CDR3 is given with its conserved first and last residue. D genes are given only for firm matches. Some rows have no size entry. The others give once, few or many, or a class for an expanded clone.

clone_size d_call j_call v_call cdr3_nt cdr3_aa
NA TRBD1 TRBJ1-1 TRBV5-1 TGCGCCACGGGGGAGACAGGGGCGGACACTGAAGCTTTCTTT CATGETGADTEAFF
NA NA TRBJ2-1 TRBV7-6 TGTGCCAGCAGCGGCCCGCGGGATGGGGGATCCTACAATGAGCAGTTCTTC CASSGPRDGGSYNEQFF
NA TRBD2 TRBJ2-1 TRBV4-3 TGCGCCAGCAGCCAAGATTGGAATAGCGGGACTCCCAATGAGCAGTTCTTC CASSQDWNSGTPNEQFF
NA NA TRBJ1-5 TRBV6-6 TGTGCCAGCAGGGGGGGGTTGGGGGTGAGGAATCAGCCCCAGCATTTT CASRGGLGVRNQPQHF
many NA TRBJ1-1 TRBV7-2 TGTGCCAGCAGCCGTGGGGGCGGCACTGAAGCTTTCTTT CASSRGGGTEAFF
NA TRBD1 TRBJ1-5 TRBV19 TGTGCCAGTAGTATACACATCGGGGACAGGGTTTTT CASSIHIGDRVF
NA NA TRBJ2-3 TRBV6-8 TGTGCCAGCAGTTACTCGGACTTTAGCACAGATACGCAGTATTTT CASSYSDFSTDTQYF
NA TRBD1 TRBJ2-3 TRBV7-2 TGTGCCAGCAGCTTAGCGGGGACAGGGGGCAGAGATACGCAGTATTTT CASSLAGTGGRDTQYF
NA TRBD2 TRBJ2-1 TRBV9 TGTGCCAGCAGCCCCTCGCTAGCGGGAGCCTTTGAGCAGTTCTTC CASSPSLAGAFEQFF
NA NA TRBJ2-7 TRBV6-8 TGTGCCAGCAGTTACCGCCCTGGAGATATCTACGAGCAGTACTTC CASSYRPGDIYEQYF
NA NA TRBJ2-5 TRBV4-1 TGCGCCAGCAGCCAAACCGTACCAGGGGGGAAAGAGACCCAGTACTTC CASSQTVPGGKETQYF
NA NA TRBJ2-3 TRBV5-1 TGCGCCAGCATAAGGGACACTAGCACAGATACGCAGTATTTT CASIRDTSTDTQYF
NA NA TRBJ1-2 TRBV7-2 TGTGCCAGCAGCTTCCATCAGGGGCCTGGCTACACCTTC CASSFHQGPGYTF
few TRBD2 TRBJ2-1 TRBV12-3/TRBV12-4 TGTGCCAGCAGTGGGCGGACTAGCGGGGACAATGAGCAGTTCTTC CASSGRTSGDNEQFF
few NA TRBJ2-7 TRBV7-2 TGTGCCAGCAGCTTAGTCGCAGGGGCGCAAGGAAACGAGCAGTACTTC CASSLVAGAQGNEQYF
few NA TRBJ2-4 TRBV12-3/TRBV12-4 TGTGCCAGCATGAGCCGCTCAGCCAAAAACATTCAGTACTTC CASMSRSAKNIQYF
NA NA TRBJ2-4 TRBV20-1 TGCAGTGCTAGACCACCGGGACTAGCCAAAAACATTCAGTACTTC CSARPPGLAKNIQYF
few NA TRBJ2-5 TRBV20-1 TGCAGTGCTATCCCAGAAGAGACCCAGTACTTC CSAIPEETQYF
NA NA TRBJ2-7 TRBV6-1 TGTGCCAGCGGTTGGATCGGCTACGAGCAGTACTTC CASGWIGYEQYF
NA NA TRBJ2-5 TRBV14 TGTGCCAGCAGCCAGCTCCCGGGACGAGGGCGAGAGACCCAGTACTTC CASSQLPGRGRETQYF
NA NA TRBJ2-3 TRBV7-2 TGTGCCAGCAGCTCCCTTTTTAGCACAGATACGCAGTATTTT CASSSLFSTDTQYF
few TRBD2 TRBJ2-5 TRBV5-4 TGTGCCAGCAGCGCCGGACTAGCGGGGTATCAAGAGACCCAGTACTTC CASSAGLAGYQETQYF
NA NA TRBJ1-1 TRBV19 TGTGCCAGTAGTTGGCTGGACAAGACTGAAGCTTTCTTT CASSWLDKTEAFF
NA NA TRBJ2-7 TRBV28 TGTGCCAGCAGGCCAGGACCTAGCTACGAGCAGTACTTC CASRPGPSYEQYF
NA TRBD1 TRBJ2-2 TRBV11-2 TGTGCCAGCAGCTGGGTGACAGGGCGTAACACCGGGGAGCTGTTTTTT CASSWVTGRNTGELFF
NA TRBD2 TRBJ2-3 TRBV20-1 TGCAGTGCGTTCTGGGGGGGAGGCACAGATACGCAGTATTTT CSAFWGGGTDTQYF
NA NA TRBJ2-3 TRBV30 TGTGCCTGGAGTGTAATCAGGGCAGATACGCAGTATTTT CAWSVIRADTQYF
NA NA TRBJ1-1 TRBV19 TGTGCCAGTCAGGGCTGGGAGAACACTGAAGCTTTCTTT CASQGWENTEAFF
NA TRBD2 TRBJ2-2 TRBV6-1 TGTGCCAGCAGTTCAACTCGACTAGCGGGGCTGGCCGGGGAGCTGTTTTTT CASSSTRLAGLAGELFF
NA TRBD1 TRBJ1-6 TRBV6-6 TGTGCCAGCCCCGGAGACAGTTTAGGGGGCCGTTTCCCGTTGAGCTCCTATAATTCACCCCTCCACTTT CASPGDSLGGRFPLSSYNSPLHF
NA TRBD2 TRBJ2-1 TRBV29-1 TGCAGCGGGAGCGGGGGGGCTAATGAGCAGTTCTTC CSGSGGANEQFF
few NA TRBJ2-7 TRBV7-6 TGTGCCAGCGGAGAGGAGGTTGGGTCCTACGAGCAGTACTTC CASGEEVGSYEQYF
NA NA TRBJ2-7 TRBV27 TGTGCCAGCAGTTTACTTAGCGGCCACTACGAGCAGTACTTC CASSLLSGHYEQYF
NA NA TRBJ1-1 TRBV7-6 TGTGCCAGCCTACGGGGCGGGGCTAGGAACACTGAAGCTTTCTTT CASLRGGARNTEAFF
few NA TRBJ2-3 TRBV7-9 TGTGCCAGCAGCTTAGAACTAGCCAACTCACTCTTGGGCGCAGATACGCAGTATTTT CASSLELANSLLGADTQYF
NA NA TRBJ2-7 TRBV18 TGTGCCAGCTCACCACAATCCTACGAGCAGTACTTC CASSPQSYEQYF
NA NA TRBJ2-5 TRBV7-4 TGTGCCAGCAGCCCCGAGAGGGCAGGGGCCCCTGAAGACCAAGAGACCCAGTACTTC CASSPERAGAPEDQETQYF
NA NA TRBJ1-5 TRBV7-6 TGTGCCAGCAGCATTGGTCAGCCCCAGCATTTT CASSIGQPQHF
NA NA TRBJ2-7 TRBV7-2 TGTGCCAGCAGCTTAGTAAGAGGGGCGGGCTACGAGCAGTACTTC CASSLVRGAGYEQYF
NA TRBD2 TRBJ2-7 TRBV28 TGTGCAGTCCGGGGGGGGCAGGGGCCCTACGAGCAGTACTTC CAVRGGQGPYEQYF
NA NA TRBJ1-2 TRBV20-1 TGCAGTGCTAGAGATCTCGACAAGTTCTATTATGGCTACACCTTC CSARDLDKFYYGYTF
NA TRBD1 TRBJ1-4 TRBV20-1 TGCAGTGCTGAACAGGGGGCCGGTGAAAAACTGTTTTTT CSAEQGAGEKLFF
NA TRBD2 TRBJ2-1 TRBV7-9 TGTGCCAGCAGCCCACAAGTCTGGGAGGGCGGCTCGGTCCGGCATAGTGAGCAGTTCTTC CASSPQVWEGGSVRHSEQFF
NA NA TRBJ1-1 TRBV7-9 TGTGCCAGCAGCTTTCCTCCGGATGGGGACACTGAAGCTTTCTTT CASSFPPDGDTEAFF
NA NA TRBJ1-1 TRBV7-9 TGTGCCAGCAGGGTTACGACGGGGACTGTGGCTTTCTTT CASRVTTGTVAFF
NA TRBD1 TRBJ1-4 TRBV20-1 TGCAGTGTAGCGAACAGGGGAACTAATGAAAAACTGTTTTTT CSVANRGTNEKLFF
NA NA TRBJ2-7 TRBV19 TGTGCCAGTAGTATAGGCGAACGTCAAGAGCAGTACTTC CASSIGERQEQYF
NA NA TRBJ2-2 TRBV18 TGTGCCAGCTCACAACAGGTCACCGGGGAGCTGTTTTTT CASSQQVTGELFF
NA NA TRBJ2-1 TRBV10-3 TGTGCCATCAGCTCGGGCCAAAGCAATGAGCAGTTCTTC CAISSGQSNEQFF